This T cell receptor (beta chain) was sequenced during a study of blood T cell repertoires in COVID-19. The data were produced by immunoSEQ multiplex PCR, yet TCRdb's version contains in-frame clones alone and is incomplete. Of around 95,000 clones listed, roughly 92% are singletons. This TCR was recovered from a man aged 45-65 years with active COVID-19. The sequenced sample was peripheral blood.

CDR3 DNA: TGCGCCAGCAGCTCTCCGGGACTAGCGCACACCGGGGAGCTGTTTTTT. It specifies CASSSPGLAHTGELFF. The chain is built from TRBV5-1 and TRBJ2-2; 10 bases fit TRBD2. The CDR3 is 16 amino acids. J gave up 3 bases and V 3 bases, and 5 bases lay outside the gene matches. Germline CDR1 SGHRS, CDR2 YFSETQ.